A single sample is the source of the 23 T cell receptor beta chains below, sequenced in a study of cytomegalovirus exposure and HLA in healthy donors. In the PCR, 60 Vbeta and 13 Jbeta primers were used. Sequencing used immunoSEQ multiplex PCR; TCRdb keeps in-frame clones, though not all of them. The sample lists 90,000 to 130,000 clones, about 70% occurring once. Sequenced input: PBMCs. These receptors were collected from a young man in good health and CMV-seropositive.

The J gene is TRBJ1-5, the V gene TRBV5-1, with a possible D match to TRBD1 (6 bases). Germline CDR1 and CDR2: SGHRS and YFSETQ. CDR3 size: 14 residues. V lost 3 bases and J lost 3, with 10 bases in between. The CDR3 sequence is CASSSGQSNQPQHF. CDR3 DNA sequence: TGCGCCAGCAGCTCCGGACAGTCCAATCAGCCCCAGCATTTT.

In this sample, this clone turned up a few times. The chain uses TRBV29-1 and TRBJ1-1, with 11 bases that match TRBD1. Per germline, CDR1 SQVTM and CDR2 ANQGSEA. V was clipped by 4 bases and J by 6 bases; unmatched bases: 7. CDR3 length equals 14 residues. CDR3 sequence: CSVGWGQGVSEAFF. The CDR3 DNA follows: TGCAGCGTTGGGTGGGGACAGGGGGTCTCTGAAGCTTTCTTT.

A few counts support this clone. Additional DNA sequences in this sample encode the identical CDR3. The rearrangement uses TRBV19 and TRBJ1-5; no definite D call. Deletions cut 8 bases from V and 1 base from J, with 9 bases between. The CDR3 covers 13 residues. Germline V gene sequence: CDR1 LNHDA, CDR2 SQIVND (reference sequence). The CDR3 protein is CASGPGSNQPQHF. DNA for the CDR3: TGTGCCAGTGGTCCAGGAAGCAATCAGCCCCAGCATTTT.

As regards this clone: Other DNA sequences within the sample encode an identical CDR3. This chain uses TRBV20-1 with TRBJ1-2; D might be TRBD1 (6 bases). CDR3 length equals 11 residues. Between the trimmed V and J ends, which lost 6 bases and 4 bases, there was a span of 9 bases. The germline V gene encodes CDR1 DFQATT and CDR2 SNEGSKA (reference sequence). CDR3 region: CSAATGYGYTF. The CDR3 DNA follows: TGCAGTGCAGCGACAGGCTATGGCTACACCTTC.

This clone came up a few times. The chain recombines TRBV10-3 with TRBJ1-1; 8 positions match TRBD1. The CDR3 length is 15 residues. The V and J ends lost 6 bases and 1 base, in that order; junction bases with no gene match: 7. CDR1 is ENHRY and CDR2 is SYGVKD in the germline V gene. Here the CDR3 DNA reads TGTGCCATCAGGCTGAGAGGACAGGGGAACACTGAAGCTTTCTTT. Translation: CAIRLRGQGNTEAFF.

The chain joins TRBV28 to TRBJ2-3; D gene uncertain. V dropped 3 bases and J dropped 1 base, with 8 bases sitting between them. The length of the CDR3 is 14 residues. The V gene's germline CDR1 is MDHEN and CDR2 SYDVKM. CDR3 sequence (DNA): TGTGCCAGCAGTTTTTTATCTGGCACAGATACGCAGTATTTT. Encoded protein: CASSFLSGTDTQYF.

The chain links TRBV28 to TRBJ2-7; 10 positions agree with TRBD2. The CDR3 extends over 16 amino acids. Trimming cost V 3 bases and J 2 bases; bases outside gene matches: 7. Per the germline V gene, CDR1 is MDHEN and CDR2 is SYDVKM. For the CDR3, the DNA is TGTGCCAGCAGTTTTAGGGCTAGCGGGGGAGCCTACGAGCAGTACGTC. Protein sequence: CASSFRASGGAYEQYV.

The chain recombines TRBV2 with TRBJ2-1; D might be TRBD1 (5 bases). The CDR3 is made up of 13 amino acids. Germline CDR1 reads SNHLY; CDR2 reads FYNNEI. V was cut by 7 bases and J by 8 bases, with 15 bases left in between. CDR3 in DNA: TGTGCCAGCACATTGGGGCGGACCGATGAGCAGTTCTTC. Translating it yields CASTLGRTDEQFF.

The J gene is TRBJ1-4, the V gene TRBV6-5; a possible D gene is TRBD1 (5 bases). Germline V gene lookup returns CDR1 MNHEY and CDR2 SVGAGI. This CDR3 comprises 14 residues. Deletions cut 2 bases from V and 1 base from J, with 5 bases between. CDR3 amino acids: CASSYRGTNEKLFF. CDR3 in DNA: TGTGCCAGCAGTTACAGGGGAACTAATGAAAAACTGTTTTTT.

The gene calls are TRBV11-2 and TRBJ1-2, with TRBD1 matching over 10 bases. Looked up from germline, CDR1 is SGHAT and CDR2 is FQNNGV. The CDR3 is 14 amino acids. Trimming at V came to 7 bases and at J to 8 bases, leaving 10 bases not matched to a gene. CDR3 bases: TGTGCCAGCATTTCGACAGGGGGCGCAGGCGGCTACACCTTC. It codes for CASISTGGAGGYTF.

The rearrangement uses TRBV5-4 and TRBJ1-4, with a tentative D call TRBD1 (5 bases). Trimming took off 5 bases at V and 7 bases at J, with 18 bases between the two ends. The CDR3 has 15 amino acids. Germline-derived CDR1 and CDR2 are SGHNT and YYREEE (reference sequence). DNA for the CDR3: TGTGCCAGCAGAGGGTGGGGCGGGGAGGCTGAAAAACTGTTTTTT. Its protein is CASRGWGGEAEKLFF.

The count of this clone is one. V gene TRBV30 combines with J gene TRBJ2-7, with 8 bases identical to TRBD1. The CDR3 consists of 14 residues. Germline CDR1 is GTSNPN and CDR2 is SVGIG (reference sequence). The ends lost 4 bases at V and 0 bases at J; junction bases unmatched: 5. CDR3 nucleotides: TGTGCCTGGATTGGACAGGGCAGCTCCTACGAGCAGTACTTC. Translating it yields CAWIGQGSSYEQYF.

This clone was recorded a few times. V and J are TRBV2 and TRBJ2-7; D is possibly TRBD1 (6 bases). The V and J ends lost 3 bases and 0 bases respectively, with 12 bases between them. CDR1 and CDR2 from the germline V gene are SNHLY and FYNNEI. The CDR3 is 15 residues long. CDR3 region: CASSDGTRSSYEQYF. CDR3 nucleotide sequence: TGTGCCAGCAGTGACGGGACAAGGAGCTCCTACGAGCAGTACTTC.

The genes are TRBV11-3 and TRBJ1-2; D is unresolved. With 5 bases removed from V and 4 bases from J, the gap between germline ends came to 11 bases. The CDR3 has 13 residues. Germline-derived CDR1 and CDR2 are SGHNT and YENEEA. Here the CDR3 reads CASSPGSFYGYTF. The CDR3 nucleotides read TGTGCCAGCAGCCCCGGGTCCTTCTATGGCTACACCTTC.

Regarding this clone: Germline and junction disagree at one end, which may indicate a read error. V gene TRBV7-7 combines with J gene TRBJ2-2, with TRBD1 as a possible D gene (5 bases). This CDR3 comprises 14 residues. Per germline, CDR1 SSHAT and CDR2 FNYEAQ (reference sequence). This CDR3 reads CASSLDRNTGELFF. CDR3 DNA: TGTGCTAGCAGCTTAGACAGAAACACCGGGGAGCTGTTTTTT.

This sequence joins TRBV5-6 and TRBJ2-5; 7 positions match TRBD1. The CDR3 covers 14 residues. The germline CDR1 and CDR2 sequences are SGHDT and YYEEEE. J gave up 5 bases and V 2 bases, and 6 bases lay outside the gene matches. CDR3 nucleotide sequence: TGTGCCAGCAGCTTAATGGACAGGAGGGAGACCCAGTACTTC. Translating gives CASSLMDRRETQYF.

This clone was observed a few times. The chain combines TRBV19 with TRBJ2-3, with 14 bases lining up with TRBD2. The CDR3 length is 18 residues. Germline CDR1 reads LNHDA; CDR2 reads SQIVND (reference sequence). Germline trimming cut 3 bases from V and 2 bases from J; bases unmatched to any gene: 7. The CDR3 sequence: CASSMTSGGAEVTDTQYF. The CDR3 nucleotides read TGTGCCAGTAGTATGACTAGCGGGGGGGCCGAGGTCACAGATACGCAGTATTTT.

J is TRBJ2-1 and V is TRBV4-1, with 9 nucleotides matching TRBD1. Trimming at V came to 6 bases and at J to 10 bases, leaving 16 bases not matched to a gene. CDR3 length equals 16 residues. CDR1 is MGHRA and CDR2 is YSYEKL in the germline V gene. The chain's CDR3 is CASSPSPGQGPGEQFF. The CDR3 DNA sequence: TGCGCCAGCAGTCCCTCGCCGGGACAGGGCCCTGGGGAGCAGTTCTTC.

This clone was observed a single time. The chain is built from TRBV30 and TRBJ2-1; D might be TRBD2 (7 bases). The germline V gene has CDR1 GTSNPN and CDR2 SVGIG (reference sequence). The V end lost 5 bases, the J end lost 7 bases, and 21 bases lay between the germline ends. The CDR3 totals 15 residues. CDR3 loop: CAWGRGGQQFNEQFF. In DNA form, the CDR3 reads TGTGCCTGGGGGAGGGGGGGGCAACAATTTAATGAGCAGTTCTTC.

This chain uses TRBV27 with TRBJ2-3; tentatively, D is TRBD2 (6 bases). Germline V lookup: CDR1 MNHEY, CDR2 SMNVEV (reference sequence). Trimming took 1 base from V and 1 from J, leaving 9 bases between them. The CDR3 loop spans 15 amino acids. CDR3 amino acids: CASSLWEEGTDTQYF. CDR3 nucleotides: TGTGCCAGCAGTTTATGGGAGGAGGGCACAGATACGCAGTATTTT.

The CDR3 DNA is TGCGCCAGCAGACAAAGCCCTCTGCATGGCTACACCTTC. Protein product: CASRQSPLHGYTF. The rearrangement uses TRBV4-1 and TRBJ1-2; no clear D gene. The CDR3 loop spans 13 amino acids. V dropped 6 bases and J dropped 6 bases, with 14 bases sitting between them. Per the germline V gene, CDR1 is MGHRA and CDR2 is YSYEKL.

The V call is TRBV29-1, the J call TRBJ1-2; no clear D. CDR3 length: 10 residues. The germline V gene encodes CDR1 SQVTM and CDR2 ANQGSEA. The germline V and J ends were trimmed by 7 bases and 2 bases, with 5 bases remaining between them. CDR3 region: CSAVNYGYTF. The CDR3 bases are TGCAGCGCTGTGAACTATGGCTACACCTTC.

This chain links TRBV29-1 with TRBJ1-1, with a weak D call TRBD1 (5 bases). The ends were cut back, 8 bases at V and 7 bases at J, with 11 bases in the middle. CDR1 and CDR2 from the germline V gene are SQVTM and ANQGSEA. This CDR3 region has 10 residues. DNA of the CDR3: TGCAGCCCCTTTAGGGGTGAAGCTTTCTTT. Its translation is CSPFRGEAFF.